Listed here are 32 T cell receptor beta chains from one sample, sequenced in a study of T-cell memory formation after mild COVID-19. Via MiXCR, TCRdb re-called the 5' RACE reads, giving one row per CDR3 protein. The table records 150,000 to 200,000 distinct CDR3 sequences, 30% to 35% of them present only once. The sequenced sample was PBMCs or a T cell subset sorted from them (not recorded which). All receptors come from an adult woman who had mild COVID-19 (a few samples of this study predate the infection). Cell type and time point are not known.

This chain connects TRBV5-4 to TRBJ2-5, with 9 bases fitting TRBD2. The germline gives CDR1 SGHNT, CDR2 YYREEE (reference sequence). This CDR3 contains 15 residues. With V trimmed by 2 bases and J by 2 bases, 4 bases remained unmatched. CDR3 DNA: TGTGCCAGCAGCTTTCTAGCGGGGAAACAAGAGACCCAGTACTTC. Amino acids: CASSFLAGKQETQYF.

This clonotype was seen a handful of times. The rearrangement joins TRBV6-6 to TRBJ2-2; tentatively, D is TRBD1 (6 bases). CDR3 length: 15 amino acids. V dropped 5 bases and J dropped 3 bases, with 13 bases sitting between them. Germline V gene data show CDR1 as MNHNY and CDR2 as SVGAGI (reference sequence). The CDR3 spells CASSIYRADTGELFF. CDR3 coding DNA: TGTGCCAGCAGTATTTACAGGGCCGACACCGGGGAGCTGTTTTTT.

The chain links TRBV12-3 or TRBV12-4 to TRBJ2-1, with a possible D match to TRBD2 (6 bases). Trimming took off 9 bases at V and 8 bases at J, with 20 bases between the two ends. The CDR3 runs 14 residues. The CDR3 is CASTTGDSVDEQFF. In DNA, the CDR3 is TGTGCCAGTACCACGGGAGATTCCGTCGATGAGCAGTTCTTC.

This CDR3 is CASSQPGSAHEQYF. Written as DNA, the CDR3 is TGTGCCAGCAGCCAGCCGGGAAGTGCCCACGAGCAGTACTTC. The V and J genes are TRBV6-2 or TRBV6-3 and TRBJ2-7; D might be TRBD2 (5 bases). Between the trimmed V and J ends, which lost 6 bases and 5 bases, there was a span of 17 bases. CDR1 is MNHEY, CDR2 SVGEGT, per germline. The CDR3 sequence is 14 residues long.

The V and J genes are TRBV9 and TRBJ2-7; D gene ambiguous. CDR1 SGDLS and CDR2 YYNGEE come from the germline V gene. Trimming took 0 bases from V and 2 from J, leaving 12 bases between them. The length of the CDR3 is 15 residues. This chain's CDR3 is CASSVGSLGTYEQYF. Here the CDR3 DNA reads TGTGCCAGCAGCGTAGGGTCTTTGGGCACCTACGAGCAGTACTTC.

This chain links TRBV12-3 or TRBV12-4 with TRBJ2-1; no firm D call. Trimming removed 4 bases at V and 0 bases at J, with 7 bases between. The CDR3 runs to 14 residues. CDR3 region: CASSSMSSYNEQFF. Written as DNA, the CDR3 is TGTGCCAGCAGTTCTATGAGCTCCTACAATGAGCAGTTCTTC.

This clonotype has just a few counts. The V and J genes are TRBV3-1 and TRBJ1-2; no definite D call. This CDR3 spans 15 amino acids. The germline V and J ends were trimmed by 1 base and 8 bases, with 17 bases remaining between them. Looked up from germline, CDR1 is LGHDT and CDR2 is YNNKEL (reference sequence). CDR3 nucleotides: TGTGCCAGCAGCCAAGGGAGGGAATCCCCAGGAGGCTACACCTTC. Translating it yields CASSQGRESPGGYTF.

This clonotype was observed a handful of times. The genes are TRBV5-1 and TRBJ2-7; 9 bases agree with TRBD2. CDR1 and CDR2 from the germline V gene are SGHRS and YFSETQ. V dropped 0 bases and J dropped 4; count of bases not matched to a gene: 5. CDR3 length: 15 residues. As DNA, the CDR3 is TGCGCCAGCAGCTTGGCCGCTAGCGGGGCGTACGAGCAGTACTTC. It encodes CASSLAASGAYEQYF.

In DNA form, the CDR3 reads TGTGCCAGCAGCTTAGACCCAGTTCAAGAGACCCAGTACTTC. It specifies CASSLDPVQETQYF. This sequence joins TRBV7-9 and TRBJ2-5; D gene uncertain. Germline V gives CDR1 SEHNR, CDR2 FQNEAQ (reference sequence). The CDR3 covers 14 residues. The V end was cut by 1 base, the J end by 2 bases, with 8 bases between.

This clonotype was detected only a few times. The chain uses TRBV24-1 and TRBJ1-4; D possibly corresponds to TRBD1 (5 bases). The V gene lost 1 base and the J gene lost 7 bases, with 12 bases spanning the gap. Germline V gene lookup returns CDR1 KGHDR and CDR2 SFDVKD. The CDR3 has 15 amino acids. CDR3 nucleotides: TGTGCCACCAGTGATTTTCAGGGAGGTAGTGAAAAACTGTTTTTT. It specifies CATSDFQGGSEKLFF.

This clonotype appeared a few times. The chain joins TRBV2 to TRBJ1-6, with TRBD1 matching 8 bases. This CDR3 comprises 16 residues. With V trimmed by 5 bases and J by 6 bases, 9 bases remained unmatched. Germline CDR1 and CDR2: SNHLY and FYNNEI. The CDR3 region has the DNA TGTGCCAGCAGTCTACAGGGGGTGGCCCTTAATTCACCCCTCCACTTT. Amino acids: CASSLQGVALNSPLHF.

The rearrangement uses TRBV7-6 and TRBJ1-1; 10 positions match TRBD1. Germline V gene data show CDR1 as SGHVS and CDR2 as FNYEAQ. The CDR3 is 16 amino acids. Trimming at V came to 5 bases and at J to 4 bases, leaving 10 bases not matched to a gene. The CDR3 bases are TGTGCCAGCAGCCCCGGGACAGGGGCTTTTGGCACTGAAGCTTTCTTT. Residues: CASSPGTGAFGTEAFF.

This rearrangement joins TRBV2 to TRBJ2-1; no firm D call. The CDR3 length is 16 residues. Trimming pared 4 bases from V and 4 bases from J, leaving 17 bases between. Germline V gives CDR1 SNHLY, CDR2 FYNNEI. CDR3: CASSGVGSILYNEQFF. The CDR3 DNA sequence: TGTGCCAGCAGTGGGGTTGGATCGATACTTTACAATGAGCAGTTCTTC. The full variable domain, completed using reference TRBV2 and TRBJ2-1, is EPEVTQTPSHQVTQMGQEVILRCVPISNHLYFYWYRQILGQKVEFLVSFYNNEISEKSEIFDDQFSVERPDGSNFTLKIRSTKLEDSAMYFCASSGVGSILYNEQFFGPGTRLTVL.

This chain connects TRBV5-1 to TRBJ2-3; weak D call: TRBD2 (5 bases). Looked up from germline, CDR1 is SGHRS and CDR2 is YFSETQ. V gave up 3 bases and J gave up 4 bases, with 9 bases separating them. This CDR3 is 13 amino acids long. CDR3 residues: CASSYSGSDTQYF. The CDR3 nucleotides read TGCGCCAGCAGCTACAGCGGTTCAGATACGCAGTATTTT.

The chain couples TRBV9 to TRBJ2-3; 8 positions match TRBD2. Looked up from germline, CDR1 is SGDLS and CDR2 is YYNGEE. This CDR3 contains 19 residues. Trimming cost V 4 bases and J 1 base; bases outside gene matches: 17. CDR3 nucleotide sequence: TGTGCCAGCAGCACCCGCGGGTCGGGGGGGGCAGGAGGCACAGATACGCAGTATTTT. As protein: CASSTRGSGGAGGTDTQYF.

There are a few counts of this clonotype. Here the CDR3 reads CASTWGPDTTTGELFF. The CDR3 nucleotides read TGTGCCAGCACCTGGGGCCCGGACACAACAACCGGGGAGCTGTTTTTT. The rearrangement joins TRBV6-2 or TRBV6-3 to TRBJ2-2; maybe TRBD1 (5 bases). Trimming removed 7 bases from V and 5 bases from J, with 20 bases in between. There are 16 residues in the CDR3. Per germline, CDR1 MNHEY and CDR2 SVGEGT.

The rearrangement joins TRBV11-2 to TRBJ2-1; D unresolved. Looked up from germline, CDR1 is SGHAT and CDR2 is FQNNGV. The CDR3 has 11 residues. Trimming took off 4 bases at V and 14 bases at J, with 12 bases between the two ends. The CDR3 sequence: CASSSGPVEFF. As DNA, the CDR3 is TGTGCCAGCAGCTCGGGCCCCGTGGAGTTCTTC.

The chain links TRBV29-1 to TRBJ1-2; TRBD1 agrees at 8 bases. The germline CDR1 and CDR2 sequences are SQVTM and ANQGSEA. The CDR3 is 13 residues long. J lost 3 bases, V lost 7 bases, and 7 bases had no gene match. As DNA, the CDR3 is TGCAGCGCGGGGCCGGGACAGGACTATGGCTACACCTTC. Its translation is CSAGPGQDYGYTF.

This clonotype has just a few counts. The rearrangement uses TRBV9 and TRBJ2-3; D perhaps matches TRBD2 (6 bases). V was trimmed by 2 bases and J by 0 bases, leaving 16 bases between them. CDR3 length equals 17 residues. CDR1 and CDR2 from the germline V gene are SGDLS and YYNGEE. In DNA, the CDR3 is TGTGCCAGCAGCGTCTTCCCCCCGGGGGATAGCACAGATACGCAGTATTTT. Amino acid sequence: CASSVFPPGDSTDTQYF.

This clonotype appeared a few times. The CDR3 here is CATSDLGDTQYF. The CDR3 DNA reads as TGTGCCACCAGTGATTTAGGAGATACGCAGTATTTT. This rearrangement joins TRBV24-1 to TRBJ2-3; D is ambiguous. The CDR3 is 12 amino acids. Germline V lookup: CDR1 KGHDR, CDR2 SFDVKD. V lost 1 base and J 5 bases, leaving 3 bases between the germline ends.

The V and J genes are TRBV12-3 or TRBV12-4 and TRBJ2-3; D may be TRBD2 (5 bases). V dropped 6 bases and J dropped 0 bases, with 13 bases sitting between them. This CDR3 comprises 15 residues. Written as DNA, the CDR3 is TGTGCCAGCAGAAGGAGCGGCGCTAGCACAGATACGCAGTATTTT. Protein sequence: CASRRSGASTDTQYF.

The chain carries TRBV3-1 and TRBJ1-2; TRBD1 matches at 10 bases. The CDR3 spans 14 residues. The J segment lost 5 bases and the V segment lost 3 bases, leaving 3 bases of the junction unmatched. CDR1 is LGHDT and CDR2 is YNNKEL in the germline V gene (reference sequence). For the CDR3, the DNA is TGTGCCAGCAGCCACCGGGACAGGGGATATGGCTACACCTTC. The encoded protein is CASSHRDRGYGYTF.

This clonotype appeared many times. V usage is TRBV19 and J usage is TRBJ2-3, with D possibly TRBD2 on 5 matching bases. The V and J ends lost 5 bases and 6 bases respectively, with 9 bases between them. Germline CDR1 and CDR2: LNHDA and SQIVND (reference sequence). The CDR3 contains 12 residues. In nucleotides, the CDR3 is TGTGCCAGTAGTGTTCCGGGGGATACGCAGTATTTT. Protein sequence: CASSVPGDTQYF.

This clonotype was detected only a few times. The rearrangement links TRBV18 to TRBJ2-7; D gene unclear. The CDR3 loop spans 14 amino acids. Germline-derived CDR1 and CDR2 are KGHSH and LQKENI. V was pared by 0 bases and J by 1 base, with 7 bases between. The CDR3 region has the DNA TGTGCCAGCTCACCACCAGGGATTTCCTACGAGCAGTACTTC. Its translation: CASSPPGISYEQYF.

The J gene is TRBJ2-7, the V gene TRBV5-1; TRBD2 matches at 9 bases. J gave up 2 bases and V 4 bases, and 4 bases lay outside the gene matches. Germline CDR1 is SGHRS and CDR2 is YFSETQ. The CDR3 has 14 amino acids. DNA for the CDR3: TGCGCCAGCAGCAGGACTAGCGCGACCTACGAGCAGTACTTC. Its protein product is CASSRTSATYEQYF.

In its sample, this clonotype was seen a few times. The V gene is TRBV5-6, the J gene TRBJ2-4; D is undetermined. The CDR3 is 15 residues long. Per the germline V gene, CDR1 is SGHDT and CDR2 is YYEEEE. V was pared by 0 bases and J by 7 bases, with 14 bases between. In DNA form, the CDR3 reads TGTGCCAGCAGCTTGGAACTCAGCAGCCCCAACATTCAGTACTTC. As protein: CASSLELSSPNIQYF.

CDR3 protein: CASSPWPENTEAFF. In DNA, the CDR3 is TGCGCCAGCAGTCCTTGGCCGGAGAACACTGAAGCTTTCTTT. The V and J genes are TRBV4-3 and TRBJ1-1; no definite D call. V lost 6 bases, J lost 1 base, and 12 bases lay in between. CDR3 size: 14 residues. In germline, CDR1 is LGHNA, CDR2 YSLEER.

This clonotype has just a few counts. The chain carries TRBV15 and TRBJ2-1; D not certain. The V and J ends lost 4 bases and 6 bases respectively, with 7 bases between them. Germline CDR1 reads LNHNV; CDR2 reads YYDKDF (reference sequence). This CDR3 contains 12 residues. CDR3 DNA sequence: TGTGCCACCAGCATTTCGGTCAATGAGCAGTTCTTC. Translating it yields CATSISVNEQFF. The full variable domain, rest sourced from reference TRBV15 and TRBJ2-1, is DAMVIQNPRYQVTQFGKPVTLSCSQTLNHNVMYWYQQKSSQAPKLLFHYYDKDFNNEADTPDNFQSRRPNTSFCFLDIRSPGLGDTAMYLCATSISVNEQFFGPGTRLTVL.

In this sample, this clonotype turned up a few times. This rearrangement joins TRBV29-1 to TRBJ2-7; D remains ambiguous. V was trimmed by 1 base and J by 0 bases, leaving 10 bases between them. This CDR3 is 14 amino acids long. Germline V gene sequence: CDR1 SQVTM, CDR2 ANQGSEA. CDR3 loop: CSVEGVGNSYEQYF. The CDR3 coding sequence is TGCAGCGTTGAAGGGGTAGGGAACTCCTACGAGCAGTACTTC.

The sample holds a few counts of this clonotype. The rearrangement joins TRBV18 to TRBJ2-7; 7 bases map to TRBD1. Germline CDR1 KGHSH, CDR2 LQKENI. The length of the CDR3 is 15 residues. V lost 4 bases, J lost 0 bases, and 6 bases stayed unmatched. This chain's CDR3 is CASSQGTASSYEQYF. DNA for the CDR3: TGTGCCAGCTCACAGGGGACAGCTTCCTCCTACGAGCAGTACTTC.

CDR3 sequence reads: CASSLGRVAYEQYF. CDR3 nucleotide sequence: TGTGCCAGCAGCTTAGGGAGGGTCGCCTACGAGCAGTACTTC. The chain combines TRBV7-2 with TRBJ2-7, with a possible D match to TRBD2 (6 bases). V was trimmed by 1 base and J by 2 bases, leaving 9 bases between them. Germline V CDR1 and CDR2: SGHTA, FQGNSA. There are 14 residues in the CDR3. Drawing the rest from reference TRBV7-2 and TRBJ2-7, the complete variable domain is GAGVSQSPSNKVTEKGKDVELRCDPISGHTALYWYRQSLGQGLEFLIYFQGNSAPDKSGLPSDRFSAERTGGSVSTLTIQRTQQEDSAVYLCASSLGRVAYEQYFGPGTRLTVT.

This rearrangement joins TRBV15 to TRBJ2-7; no definite D call. The V end was cut by 6 bases, the J end by 2 bases, with 11 bases between. The CDR3 is 13 amino acids. The germline V gene encodes CDR1 LNHNV and CDR2 YYDKDF (reference sequence). CDR3 sequence reads: CATSEEKPYEQYF. The CDR3 coding sequence is TGTGCCACCAGTGAAGAAAAGCCCTACGAGCAGTACTTC.